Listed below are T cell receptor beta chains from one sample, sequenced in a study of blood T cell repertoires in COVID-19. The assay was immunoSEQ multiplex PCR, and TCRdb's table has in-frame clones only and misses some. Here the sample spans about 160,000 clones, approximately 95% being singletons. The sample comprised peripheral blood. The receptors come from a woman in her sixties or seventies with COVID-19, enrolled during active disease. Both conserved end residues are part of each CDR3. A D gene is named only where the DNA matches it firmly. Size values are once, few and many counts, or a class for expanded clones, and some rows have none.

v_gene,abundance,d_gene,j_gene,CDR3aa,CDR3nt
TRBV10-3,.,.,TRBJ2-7,CAIRDIRESYEQYF,TGTGCCATCAGGGACATCAGGGAATCCTACGAGCAGTACTTC
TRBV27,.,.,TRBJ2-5,CASSYTGTYGETQYF,TGTGCCAGCAGTTACACCGGGACTTATGGGGAGACCCAGTACTTC
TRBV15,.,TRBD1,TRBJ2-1,CATSRDSWGQGMDEQFF,TGTGCCACCAGCAGAGATTCGTGGGGACAGGGAATGGATGAGCAGTTCTTC
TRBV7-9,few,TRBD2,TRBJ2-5,CASSPALAGGQETQYF,TGTGCCAGCAGCCCAGCCCTAGCGGGGGGGCAAGAGACCCAGTACTTC
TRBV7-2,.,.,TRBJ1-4,CASSLDNRGGEKLFF,TGTGCCAGCAGCTTAGACAATAGGGGTGGGGAAAAACTGTTTTTT
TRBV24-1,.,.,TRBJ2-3,CATSAQGGTDTQYF,TGTGCCACCAGTGCACAGGGTGGAACAGATACGCAGTATTTT
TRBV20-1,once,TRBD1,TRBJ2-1,CSASDRGWHEQFF,TGCAGTGCTAGTGACAGGGGATGGCATGAGCAGTTCTTC
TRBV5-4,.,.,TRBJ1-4,CASSLGGTSNEKLFF,TGTGCCAGCAGCTTGGGGGGGACAAGTAATGAAAAACTGTTTTTT
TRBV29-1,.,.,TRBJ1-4,CSVEHMEKLFF,TGCAGCGTTGAACACATGGAAAAACTGTTTTTT
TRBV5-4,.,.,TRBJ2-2,CASSLPAGELFF,TGTGCCAGCAGCTTGCCGGCCGGGGAGCTGTTTTTT
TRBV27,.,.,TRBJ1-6,CASSPPLQGSTSPLHF,TGTGCCAGCAGTCCCCCCCTGCAGGGATCTACCTCACCCCTCCACTTT
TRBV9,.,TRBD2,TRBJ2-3,CATNLLGGGDTQYF,TGTGCCACCAACCTATTGGGGGGGGGAGATACGCAGTATTTT
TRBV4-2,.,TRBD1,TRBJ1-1,CASSRRQGAGRYMNTEAFF,TGTGCCAGCAGCCGAAGACAGGGGGCCGGGAGATACATGAACACTGAAGCTTTCTTT
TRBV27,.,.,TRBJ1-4,CASSLAGEKLFF,TGTGCCAGCAGTTTGGCTGGCGAAAAACTGTTTTTT
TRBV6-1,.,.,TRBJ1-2,CASSESPGTYGYTF,TGTGCCAGCAGTGAAAGTCCAGGAACCTATGGCTACACCTTC
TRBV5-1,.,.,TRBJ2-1,CASSFNNEQFF,TGCGCCAGCAGCTTCAACAATGAGCAGTTCTTC
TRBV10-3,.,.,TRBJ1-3,CAISESGQGSGNTIYF,TGTGCCATCAGTGAGTCCGGTCAGGGGTCGGGAAACACCATATATTTT
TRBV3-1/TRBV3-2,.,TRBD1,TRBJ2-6,CASSQPGQGSPGANVLTF,TGTGCCAGCAGCCAGCCGGGACAGGGGTCTCCCGGGGCCAACGTCCTGACTTTC
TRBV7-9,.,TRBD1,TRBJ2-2,CASSHAGTGNVPNTGELFF,TGTGCCAGCAGCCACGCCGGGACAGGCAATGTTCCGAACACCGGGGAGCTGTTTTTT
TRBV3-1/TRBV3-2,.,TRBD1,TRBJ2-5,CASSLGQQETQYF,TGTGCCAGCAGCCTGGGACAGCAAGAGACCCAGTACTTC
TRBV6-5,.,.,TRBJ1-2,CASSPVAANYGYTF,TGTGCCAGCAGTCCCGTCGCGGCTAACTATGGCTACACCTTC
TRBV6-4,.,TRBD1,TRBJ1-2,CASSDDRGQANYGYTF,TGTGCCAGCAGTGACGACAGGGGCCAAGCTAACTATGGCTACACCTTC
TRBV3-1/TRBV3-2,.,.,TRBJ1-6,CASRETGRVSPLHF,TGTGCCAGCAGGGAGACAGGCCGTGTTTCACCCCTCCACTTT
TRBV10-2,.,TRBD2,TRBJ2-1,CASSGSGGYEQFF,TGCGCCAGCAGCGGGAGCGGGGGCTATGAGCAGTTCTTC
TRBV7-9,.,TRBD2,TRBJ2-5,CASSFSSGGLQETQYF,TGTGCCAGCAGCTTTTCTAGCGGGGGGTTACAAGAGACCCAGTACTTC
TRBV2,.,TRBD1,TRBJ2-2,CASSDLLGQGVGELFF,TGTGCCAGCAGTGACCTTTTGGGACAGGGTGTTGGGGAGCTGTTTTTT
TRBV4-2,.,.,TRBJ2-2,CASSQDRRGPGELFF,TGTGCCAGCAGCCAAGATCGGAGGGGGCCCGGGGAGCTGTTTTTT
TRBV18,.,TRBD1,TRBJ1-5,CASSPGTANQPQHF,TGTGCCAGCTCCCCCGGGACAGCCAATCAGCCCCAGCATTTT
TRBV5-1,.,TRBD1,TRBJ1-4,CASSSATGGNEKLFF,TGCGCCAGCAGCTCGGCGACAGGGGGTAATGAAAAACTGTTTTTT
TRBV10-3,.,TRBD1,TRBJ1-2,CAISNTGGANYGYTF,TGTGCCATCAGTAATACAGGGGGAGCTAACTATGGCTACACCTTC
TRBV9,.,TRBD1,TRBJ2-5,CASSAGATGEETQYF,TGTGCCAGCAGCGCCGGAGCCACAGGGGAAGAGACCCAGTACTTC
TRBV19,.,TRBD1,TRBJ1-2,CASSAGTGGNYGYTF,TGTGCCAGTAGTGCCGGGACAGGGGGCAACTATGGCTACACCTTC
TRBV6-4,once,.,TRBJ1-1,CASSETRGTEAFF,TGTGCCAGCAGTGAGACCAGGGGAACTGAAGCTTTCTTT
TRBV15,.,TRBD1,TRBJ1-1,CATSGRQGGRTEAFF,TGTGCCACCAGCGGACGACAGGGAGGCCGCACTGAAGCTTTCTTT
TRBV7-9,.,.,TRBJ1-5,CASSPTLPVDQPQHF,TGTGCCAGCAGCCCAACTCTCCCGGTAGATCAGCCCCAGCATTTT
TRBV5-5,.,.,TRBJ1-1,CASRETDSAFF,TGTGCCAGCAGGGAGACAGATTCCGCTTTCTTT
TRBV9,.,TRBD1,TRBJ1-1,CASSVGRDRVNTEAFF,TGTGCCAGCAGCGTAGGAAGGGACAGGGTGAACACTGAAGCTTTCTTT